These T cell receptor beta chains were read from a single sample in a study of cytomegalovirus exposure and HLA in healthy donors. Clones were sequenced by immunoSEQ multiplex PCR, and TCRdb holds only the in-frame ones, with some missing. The sample has about 210,000 clones, about 85% seen once. The sample comprised PBMCs. The receptors derive from a male donor in good health and CMV-seropositive. CDR3s include the opening cysteine and the closing phenylalanine or tryptophan. The D gene is left open where the match is weak. Size values are once, few and many counts, or a class for expanded clones, and some rows have none.

v_gene,d_gene,abundance,j_gene,CDR3aa,CDR3nt
TRBV5-1,TRBD2,.,TRBJ2-3,CASSPEAGAGTDTQYF,TGCGCCAGCAGCCCGGAAGCGGGGGCCGGCACAGATACGCAGTATTTT
TRBV27,.,.,TRBJ1-1,CASSPDSLNTEAFF,TGTGCCAGCAGTCCTGACAGCCTTAACACTGAAGCTTTCTTT
TRBV6-6,.,.,TRBJ2-1,CASNWPGLGNEQFF,TGTGCCAGCAACTGGCCGGGACTGGGCAATGAGCAGTTCTTC
TRBV11-2,.,.,TRBJ1-1,CASSIIDGGNVEAFF,TGTGCCAGCAGCATAATCGACGGCGGAAACGTTGAAGCTTTCTTT
TRBV7-2,.,.,TRBJ2-5,CASSLGHAGETQYF,TGTGCCAGCAGCTTAGGACACGCGGGGGAGACCCAGTACTTC
TRBV5-5,TRBD2,.,TRBJ2-2,CASSFQTSRNTGELFF,TGTGCCAGCAGCTTTCAGACTAGCAGGAACACCGGGGAGCTGTTTTTT
TRBV5-1,TRBD1,once,TRBJ2-7,CASSTGGLSKQYF,TGCGCCAGCAGCACAGGGGGCTTGAGCAAGCAGTACTTC
TRBV7-2,TRBD2,.,TRBJ2-3,CASSSRGGTDTQYF,TGTGCCAGCAGCTCGCGGGGGGGCACAGATACGCAGTATTTT
TRBV7-6,.,.,TRBJ2-2,CASSDRTTPNTGELFF,TGTGCCAGCAGCGATAGGACAACGCCTAACACCGGGGAGCTGTTTTTT
TRBV28,TRBD2,.,TRBJ2-3,CASSLSGTSTDTQYF,TGTGCCAGCAGTCTTAGCGGGACAAGCACAGATACGCAGTATTTT
TRBV11-2,.,.,TRBJ2-7,CASSPQGYEQYF,TGTGCCAGCAGCCCCCAGGGTTACGAGCAGTACTTC
TRBV7-2,TRBD2,.,TRBJ2-3,CASSLLAADTQYF,TGTGCCAGCAGCTTGCTAGCGGCAGATACGCAGTATTTT
TRBV30,.,few,TRBJ2-3,CAWSPTRGSRDTQYF,TGTGCCTGGAGCCCTACTCGGGGGTCGAGAGATACGCAGTATTTT
TRBV7-9,.,once,TRBJ2-7,CASSFPLGEQYF,TGTGCCAGCAGTTTCCCCCTAGGCGAGCAGTACTTC
TRBV25-1,TRBD1,.,TRBJ2-5,CASMDRAQTQYF,TGTGCCAGCATGGACAGGGCCCAGACCCAGTACTTC
TRBV19,.,.,TRBJ2-7,CASSGRAPDTRTYEQYF,TGTGCCAGTAGTGGCAGGGCCCCCGATACACGGACCTACGAGCAGTACTTC
TRBV28,TRBD2,.,TRBJ2-7,CASSTPPGLANRYEQYF,TGTGCCAGCAGCACGCCCCCGGGACTAGCGAATCGCTACGAGCAGTACTTC
TRBV30,.,.,TRBJ2-5,CACKRTVQETQYF,TGTGCCTGCAAGCGGACGGTACAAGAGACCCAGTACTTC
TRBV11-2,.,few,TRBJ2-7,CASSLSGMSYEQYF,TGTGCCAGCAGCTTATCGGGGATGTCCTACGAGCAGTACTTC
TRBV5-1,TRBD2,.,TRBJ2-5,CASSLGQVHSGSPQETQYF,TGCGCCAGCAGCTTGGGGCAGGTTCATAGCGGGTCGCCCCAAGAGACCCAGTACTTC
TRBV11-1,.,few,TRBJ2-5,CAIRQKSGIQETQYF,TGTGCCATCAGGCAAAAGTCCGGGATACAAGAGACCCAGTACTTC
TRBV7-9,.,.,TRBJ1-2,CSSSFLIQGGYGYTF,TGTTCCAGCAGCTTCCTCATACAGGGCGGATATGGCTACACCTTC
TRBV15,.,.,TRBJ1-1,CATRESRGYTEAFF,TGTGCCACCCGTGAATCAAGAGGGTACACTGAAGCTTTCTTT
TRBV4-1,.,.,TRBJ1-2,CASSPQVVVYGYTF,TGCGCCAGCAGCCCACAGGTTGTGGTCTATGGCTACACCTTC
TRBV11-3,TRBD1,once,TRBJ2-7,CASSLAGQGPYEQYF,TGTGCCAGCAGCTTAGCGGGACAGGGACCCTACGAGCAGTACTTC
TRBV5-1,.,.,TRBJ1-1,CASSPGTSRDTEAFF,TGCGCCAGCAGCCCCGGGACATCGCGGGACACTGAAGCTTTCTTT
TRBV7-2,TRBD1,few,TRBJ1-4,CASQGAPNEKLFF,TGTGCCAGCCAGGGGGCGCCTAATGAAAAACTGTTTTTT
TRBV10-1,.,.,TRBJ2-7,CASSEVRRDEQYF,TGCGCCAGCAGTGAGGTCCGGAGGGACGAGCAGTACTTC
TRBV4-2,TRBD2,.,TRBJ2-7,CASSQVEGGLGEQYF,TGTGCCAGCAGCCAAGTTGAGGGAGGGCTTGGTGAGCAGTACTTC
TRBV19,.,.,TRBJ2-4,CASSIFAGLKNIQYF,TGTGCCAGTAGTATCTTCGCCGGACTCAAAAACATTCAGTACTTC
TRBV7-3,TRBD1,.,TRBJ2-1,CASSLNRAGQGNNEQFF,TGTGCCAGCAGCTTAAACAGGGCGGGACAGGGAAACAATGAGCAGTTCTTC
TRBV28,.,few,TRBJ2-5,CASSLPRGGETQYF,TGTGCCAGCAGTTTGCCTAGGGGTGGAGAGACCCAGTACTTC
TRBV5-5,TRBD2,.,TRBJ2-7,CASSWRGGGAYEQYF,TGTGCCAGCAGCTGGCGTGGGGGGGGAGCCTACGAGCAGTACTTC
TRBV11-2,TRBD1,few,TRBJ1-6,CASSEGTVASPLHF,TGTGCCAGCAGCGAGGGGACAGTTGCCTCACCCCTCCACTTT
TRBV7-2,TRBD2,once,TRBJ2-5,CASSSGAGVRVETQYF,TGTGCCAGCAGCTCAGGAGCGGGAGTTAGGGTAGAGACCCAGTACTTC
TRBV18,TRBD1,.,TRBJ1-2,CASRTGEGYGYTF,TGTGCCAGCCGGACAGGGGAAGGCTATGGCTACACCTTC
TRBV7-2,.,.,TRBJ1-1,CASSPPRHRVENTEAFF,TGTGCCAGCAGCCCTCCTCGCCACAGGGTCGAGAACACTGAAGCTTTCTTT
TRBV2,TRBD1,.,TRBJ1-2,CASSGQGTYGYTF,TGTGCCAGCAGTGGACAGGGGACCTATGGCTACACCTTC
TRBV10-3,TRBD2,.,TRBJ2-2,CATSGSNAGELFF,TGTGCCACCAGCGGGAGCAACGCCGGGGAGCTGTTTTTT
TRBV6-6,TRBD1,.,TRBJ1-1,CAIGQVNTEAFF,TGTGCCATAGGACAGGTTAACACTGAAGCTTTCTTT
TRBV5-4,TRBD2,.,TRBJ2-6,CASSLVVAGVSGANVLTF,TGTGCCAGCAGCTTGGTGGTAGCGGGGGTCTCTGGGGCCAACGTCCTGACTTTC
TRBV14,.,once,TRBJ2-3,CASSRDIRSTDTQYF,TGTGCCAGCAGCCGGGACATCCGATCCACAGATACGCAGTATTTT